This entry concerns a single T cell receptor (beta chain). The data were obtained in a study of cytomegalovirus exposure and HLA in healthy donors. Primers: 60 Vbeta forward and 13 Jbeta reverse. TCRdb keeps only in-frame clones here, not all; method: immunoSEQ multiplex PCR. The sample lists 100,000 to 150,000 clones, about four fifths occurring once. V lost 2 bases to trimming and J lost 5 bases, with 12 bases between them. This CDR3 is built from 14 residues. Germline V lookup: CDR1 SGHVS, CDR2 FQNEAQ. The sequencing input was PBMCs. The genes are TRBV7-8 and TRBJ2-5; D might be TRBD2 (5 bases). This receptor was obtained from a man aged 30 to 39 in good health and CMV-seronegative. The DNA for the CDR3 is TGTGCCAGCAGCTTAAGTTCGGGGTTGGAGACCCAGTACTTC. Its translation: CASSLSSGLETQYF.